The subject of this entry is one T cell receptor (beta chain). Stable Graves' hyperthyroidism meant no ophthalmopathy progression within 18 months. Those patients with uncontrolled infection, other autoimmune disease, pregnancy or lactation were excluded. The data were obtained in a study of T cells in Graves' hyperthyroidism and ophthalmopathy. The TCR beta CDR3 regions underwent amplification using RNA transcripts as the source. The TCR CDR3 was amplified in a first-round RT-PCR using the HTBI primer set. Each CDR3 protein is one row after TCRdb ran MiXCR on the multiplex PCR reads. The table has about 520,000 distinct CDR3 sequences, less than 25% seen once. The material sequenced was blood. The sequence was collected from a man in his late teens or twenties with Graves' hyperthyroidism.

Here the CDR3 DNA reads TGTGCCAGCAGTGCGACTGGGGACGGCAATCAGCCCCAGCATTTT. This sequence encodes CASSATGDGNQPQHF. This chain links TRBV6-1 with TRBJ1-5; tentative D call: TRBD1 (5 bases). V dropped 4 bases and J dropped 2 bases, with 12 bases sitting between them. From germline, CDR1 is MNHNS and CDR2 SASEGT. The CDR3 runs 15 residues.